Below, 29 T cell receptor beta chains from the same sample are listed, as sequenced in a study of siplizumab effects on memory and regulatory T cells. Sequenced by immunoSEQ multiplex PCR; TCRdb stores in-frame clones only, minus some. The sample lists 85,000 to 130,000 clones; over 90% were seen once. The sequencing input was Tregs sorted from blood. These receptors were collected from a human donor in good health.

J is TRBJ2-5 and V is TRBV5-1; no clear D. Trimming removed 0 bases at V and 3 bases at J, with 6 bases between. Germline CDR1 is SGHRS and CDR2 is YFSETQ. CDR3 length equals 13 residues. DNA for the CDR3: TGCGCCAGCAGCTTGGGGGCAGAAGAGACCCAGTACTTC. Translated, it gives CASSLGAEETQYF. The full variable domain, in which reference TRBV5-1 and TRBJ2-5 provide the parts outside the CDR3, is KAGVTQTPRYLIKTRGQQVTLSCSPISGHRSVSWYQQTPGQGLQFLFEYFSETQRNKGNFPGRFSGRQFSNSRSEMNVSTLELGDSALYLCASSLGAEETQYFGPGTRLLVL.

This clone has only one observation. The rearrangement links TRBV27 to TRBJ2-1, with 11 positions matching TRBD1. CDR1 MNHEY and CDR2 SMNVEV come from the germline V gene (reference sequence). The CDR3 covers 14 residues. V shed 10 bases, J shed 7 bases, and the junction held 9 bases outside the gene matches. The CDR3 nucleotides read TGTGCCACCAGGACAGGGGGCCATTGGAATGAGCAGTTCTTC. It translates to CATRTGGHWNEQFF.

Written as DNA, the CDR3 is TGTGCCAGCAGTGAATACGCAGATAACTATGGCTACACCTTC. Translation: CASSEYADNYGYTF. The chain combines TRBV25-1 with TRBJ1-2; D is undetermined. This CDR3 is built from 14 residues. CDR1 is MGHDK, CDR2 SYGVNS, per germline. V dropped 0 bases and J dropped 1 base, with 6 bases sitting between them.

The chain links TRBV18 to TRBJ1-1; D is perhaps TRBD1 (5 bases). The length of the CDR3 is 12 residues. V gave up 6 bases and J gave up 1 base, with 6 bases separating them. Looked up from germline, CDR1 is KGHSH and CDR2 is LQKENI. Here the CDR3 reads CASSGTNTEAFF. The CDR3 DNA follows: TGTGCCAGCTCGGGGACGAACACTGAAGCTTTCTTT.

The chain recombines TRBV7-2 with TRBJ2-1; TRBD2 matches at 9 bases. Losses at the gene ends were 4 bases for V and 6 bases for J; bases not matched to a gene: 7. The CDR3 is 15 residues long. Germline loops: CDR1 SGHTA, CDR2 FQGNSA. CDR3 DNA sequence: TGTGCCAGCAGCTATATAGCGGGAGCCCTCAATGAGCAGTTCTTC. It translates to CASSYIAGALNEQFF.

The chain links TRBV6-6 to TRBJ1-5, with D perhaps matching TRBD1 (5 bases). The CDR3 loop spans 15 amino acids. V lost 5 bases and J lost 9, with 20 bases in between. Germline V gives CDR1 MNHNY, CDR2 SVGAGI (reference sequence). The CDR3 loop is CASSTHRDRLGPQHF. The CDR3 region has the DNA TGTGCCAGCAGTACTCACCGGGACCGTCTAGGGCCCCAGCATTTT.

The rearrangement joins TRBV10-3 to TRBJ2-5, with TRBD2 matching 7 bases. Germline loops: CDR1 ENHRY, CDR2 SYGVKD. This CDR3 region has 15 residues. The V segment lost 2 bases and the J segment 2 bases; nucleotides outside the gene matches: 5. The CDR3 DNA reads TGTGCCATCAGTGAGCCTAGCGGTAGACAAGAGACCCAGTACTTC. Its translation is CAISEPSGRQETQYF.

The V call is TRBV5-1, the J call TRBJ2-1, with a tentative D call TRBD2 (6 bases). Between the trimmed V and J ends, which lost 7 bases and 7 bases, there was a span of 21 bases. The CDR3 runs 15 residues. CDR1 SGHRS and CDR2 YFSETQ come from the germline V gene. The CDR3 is CASSGGSGIQNEQFF. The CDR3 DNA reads TGCGCCAGCTCCGGAGGTAGCGGCATACAAAATGAGCAGTTCTTC.

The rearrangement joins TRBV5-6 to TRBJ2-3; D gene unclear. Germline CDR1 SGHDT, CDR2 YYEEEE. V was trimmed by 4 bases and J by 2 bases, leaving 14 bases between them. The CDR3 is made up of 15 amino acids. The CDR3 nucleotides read TGTGCCAGCAGCCCAGGCAATCTGCTCACAGATACGCAGTATTTT. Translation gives CASSPGNLLTDTQYF.

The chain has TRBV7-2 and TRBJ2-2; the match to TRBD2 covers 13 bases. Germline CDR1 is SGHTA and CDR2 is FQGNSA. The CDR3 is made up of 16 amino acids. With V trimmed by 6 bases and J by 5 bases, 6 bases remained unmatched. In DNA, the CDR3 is TGTGCCAGCAGACTAGCGGGAGGGCGCGGGACCGGGGAGCTGTTTTTT. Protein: CASRLAGGRGTGELFF.

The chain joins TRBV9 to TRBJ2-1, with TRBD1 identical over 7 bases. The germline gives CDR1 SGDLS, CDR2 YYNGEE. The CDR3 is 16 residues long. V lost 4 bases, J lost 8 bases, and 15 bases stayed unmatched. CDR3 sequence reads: CASSTRVQGLSDEQFF. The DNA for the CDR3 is TGTGCCAGCAGCACTCGAGTACAGGGGTTGTCGGATGAGCAGTTCTTC.

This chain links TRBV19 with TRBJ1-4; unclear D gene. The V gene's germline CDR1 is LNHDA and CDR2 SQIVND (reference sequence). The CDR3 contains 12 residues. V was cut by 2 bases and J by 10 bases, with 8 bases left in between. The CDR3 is CASSILEGKLFF. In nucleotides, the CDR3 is TGTGCCAGTAGTATATTAGAAGGAAAACTGTTTTTT.

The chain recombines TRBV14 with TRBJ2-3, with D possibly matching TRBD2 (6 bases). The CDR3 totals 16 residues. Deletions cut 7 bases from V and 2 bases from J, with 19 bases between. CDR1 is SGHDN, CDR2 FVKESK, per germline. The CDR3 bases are TGTGCCAGCAATATGGCTAGCGAGCGTATCACAGATACGCAGTATTTT. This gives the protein CASNMASERITDTQYF.

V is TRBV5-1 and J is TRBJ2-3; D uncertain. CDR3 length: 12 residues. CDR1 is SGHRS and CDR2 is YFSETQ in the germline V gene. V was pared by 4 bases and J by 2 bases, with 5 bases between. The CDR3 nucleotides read TGCGCCAGCAGCCATTCCACAGATACGCAGTATTTT. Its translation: CASSHSTDTQYF.

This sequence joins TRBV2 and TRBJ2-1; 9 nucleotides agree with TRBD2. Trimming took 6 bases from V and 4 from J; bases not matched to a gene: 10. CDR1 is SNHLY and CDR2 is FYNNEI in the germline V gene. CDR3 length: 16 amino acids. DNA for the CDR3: TGTGCCAGCAGCGACTCGCGGGGGGGCAGTTACAATGAGCAGTTCTTC. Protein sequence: CASSDSRGGSYNEQFF.

CDR3: CASSATGTGSNYGYTF. The CDR3 bases are TGTGCCAGCAGCGCAACCGGGACAGGGAGTAACTATGGCTACACCTTC. V gene TRBV9 combines with J gene TRBJ1-2; 9 nucleotides align to TRBD1. The germline V gene encodes CDR1 SGDLS and CDR2 YYNGEE. Trimming removed 3 bases from V and 1 base from J; junction bases left unmatched: 7. The CDR3 runs to 16 residues.

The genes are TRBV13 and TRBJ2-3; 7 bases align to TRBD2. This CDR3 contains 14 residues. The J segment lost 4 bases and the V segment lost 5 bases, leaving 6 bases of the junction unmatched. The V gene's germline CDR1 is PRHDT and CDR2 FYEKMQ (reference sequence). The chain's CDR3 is CASSIGLEADTQYF. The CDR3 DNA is TGTGCCAGCAGCATTGGACTAGAGGCAGATACGCAGTATTTT.

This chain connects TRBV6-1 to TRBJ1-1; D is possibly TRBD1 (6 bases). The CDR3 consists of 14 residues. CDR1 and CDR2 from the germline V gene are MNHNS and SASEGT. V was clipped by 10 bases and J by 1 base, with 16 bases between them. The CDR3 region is CATALRGWNTEAFF. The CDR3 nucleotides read TGTGCCACCGCACTCAGGGGTTGGAACACTGAAGCTTTCTTT.

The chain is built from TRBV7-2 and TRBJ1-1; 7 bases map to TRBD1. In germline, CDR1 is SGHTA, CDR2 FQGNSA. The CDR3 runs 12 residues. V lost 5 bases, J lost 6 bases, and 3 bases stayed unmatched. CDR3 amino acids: CASSRTGAEAFF. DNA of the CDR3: TGTGCCAGCAGCCGGACAGGAGCTGAAGCTTTCTTT. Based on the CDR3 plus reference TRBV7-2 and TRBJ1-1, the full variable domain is GAGVSQSPSNKVTEKGKDVELRCDPISGHTALYWYRQSLGQGLEFLIYFQGNSAPDKSGLPSDRFSAERTGGSVSTLTIQRTQQEDSAVYLCASSRTGAEAFFGQGTRLTVV.

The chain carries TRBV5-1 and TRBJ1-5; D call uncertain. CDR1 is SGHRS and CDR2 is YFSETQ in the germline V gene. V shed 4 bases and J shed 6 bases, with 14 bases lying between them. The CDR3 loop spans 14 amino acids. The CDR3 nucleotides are TGCGCCAGCAGCCAGAGGTTGGGTGGTCAGCCCCAGCATTTT. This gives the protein CASSQRLGGQPQHF.

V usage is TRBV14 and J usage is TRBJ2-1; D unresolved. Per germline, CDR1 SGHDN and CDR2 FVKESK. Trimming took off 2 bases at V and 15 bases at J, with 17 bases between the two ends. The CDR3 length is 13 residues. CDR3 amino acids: CASSQSRPSVRFF. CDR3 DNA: TGTGCCAGCAGCCAAAGCCGGCCCAGCGTCCGGTTCTTC.

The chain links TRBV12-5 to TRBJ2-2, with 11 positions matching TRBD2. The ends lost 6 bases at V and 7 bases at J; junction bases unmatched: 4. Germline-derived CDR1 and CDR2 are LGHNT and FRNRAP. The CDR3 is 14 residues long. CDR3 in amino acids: CASGASGRIGELFF. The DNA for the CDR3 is TGTGCTAGTGGGGCTAGCGGGAGGATCGGGGAGCTGTTTTTT.

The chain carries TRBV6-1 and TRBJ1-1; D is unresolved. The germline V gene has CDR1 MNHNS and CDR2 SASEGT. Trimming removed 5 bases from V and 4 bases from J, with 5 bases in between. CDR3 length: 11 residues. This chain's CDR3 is CASSRLTEAFF. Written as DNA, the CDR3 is TGTGCCAGCAGTCGCCTCACTGAAGCTTTCTTT.

This CDR3 reads CASSREPGTTARQYF. The CDR3 DNA follows: TGCGCCAGCAGCCGGGAACCCGGGACGACGGCTCGGCAGTACTTC. The chain has TRBV4-1 and TRBJ2-7, with D perhaps being TRBD1 or TRBD2 (5 bases each). The germline V gene encodes CDR1 MGHRA and CDR2 YSYEKL. This CDR3 comprises 15 residues. V was trimmed by 4 bases and J by 9 bases, leaving 22 bases between them.

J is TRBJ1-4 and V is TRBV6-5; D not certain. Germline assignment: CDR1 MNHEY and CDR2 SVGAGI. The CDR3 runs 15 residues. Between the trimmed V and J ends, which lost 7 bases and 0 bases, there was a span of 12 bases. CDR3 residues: CASNRGRATNEKLFF. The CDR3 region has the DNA TGTGCCAGCAATCGAGGGCGGGCAACTAATGAAAAACTGTTTTTT.

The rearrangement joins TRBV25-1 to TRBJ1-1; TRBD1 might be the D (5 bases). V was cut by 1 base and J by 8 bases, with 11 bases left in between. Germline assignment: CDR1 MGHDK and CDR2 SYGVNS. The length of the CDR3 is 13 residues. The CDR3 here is CASSELGRQEAFF. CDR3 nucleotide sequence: TGTGCCAGCAGTGAATTGGGGCGGCAAGAAGCTTTCTTT.

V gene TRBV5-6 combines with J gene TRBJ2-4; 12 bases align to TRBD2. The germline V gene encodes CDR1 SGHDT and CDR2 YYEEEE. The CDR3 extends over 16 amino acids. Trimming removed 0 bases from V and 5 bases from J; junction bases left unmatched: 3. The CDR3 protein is CASSLASGGAQNIQYF. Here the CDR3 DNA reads TGTGCCAGCAGCTTGGCTAGCGGGGGGGCACAAAACATTCAGTACTTC.

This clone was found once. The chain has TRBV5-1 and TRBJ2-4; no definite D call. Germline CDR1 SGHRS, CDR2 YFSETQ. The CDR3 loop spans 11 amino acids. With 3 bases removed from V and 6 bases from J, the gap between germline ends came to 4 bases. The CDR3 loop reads CASSSGNIQYF. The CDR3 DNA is TGCGCCAGCAGCTCAGGAAACATTCAGTACTTC.

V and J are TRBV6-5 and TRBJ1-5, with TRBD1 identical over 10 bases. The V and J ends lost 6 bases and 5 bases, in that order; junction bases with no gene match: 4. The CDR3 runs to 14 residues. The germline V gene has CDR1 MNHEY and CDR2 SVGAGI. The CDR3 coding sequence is TGTGCCAGCAGCCCGACAGGGGGCCATCAGCCCCAGCATTTT. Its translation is CASSPTGGHQPQHF.